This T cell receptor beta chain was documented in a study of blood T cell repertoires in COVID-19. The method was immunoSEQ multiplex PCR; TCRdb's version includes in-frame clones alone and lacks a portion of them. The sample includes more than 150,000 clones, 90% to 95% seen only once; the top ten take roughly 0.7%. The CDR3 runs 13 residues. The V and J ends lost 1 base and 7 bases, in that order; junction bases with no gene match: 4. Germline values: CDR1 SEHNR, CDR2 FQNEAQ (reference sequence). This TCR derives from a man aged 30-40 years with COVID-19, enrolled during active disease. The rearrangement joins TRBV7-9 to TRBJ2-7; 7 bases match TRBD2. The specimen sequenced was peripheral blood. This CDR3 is CASSLVAGREQYF. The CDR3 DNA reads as TGTGCCAGCAGCTTAGTAGCGGGTAGGGAGCAGTACTTC.